These 20 T cell receptor beta chains share one sample of origin, sequenced in a study of OX40 agonist ivuxolimab in advanced cancers. Clones were sequenced by immunoSEQ multiplex PCR, and TCRdb holds only the in-frame ones, with some missing. The table includes about 90,000 clones, around 89% detected once. The input for sequencing was CD4+ or CD8+ T cells sorted from blood, taken in a trial of the OX40 agonist ivuxolimab. Receptor source: an adult with an advanced solid tumor such as melanoma, head and neck, liver or kidney cancer.

This chain joins TRBV19 and TRBJ1-1; D possibly corresponds to TRBD1 (5 bases). The CDR3 covers 12 residues. Trimming left V 5 bases short and J 6 bases short, with 10 bases between. The germline V gene encodes CDR1 LNHDA and CDR2 SQIVND (reference sequence). CDR3 region: CASSSGGSEAFF. The CDR3 DNA reads TGTGCCAGTAGTTCTGGGGGGTCTGAAGCTTTCTTT.

CDR3 in DNA: TGCGCCAGCAGCTTGGGGACTAGCGGGACGTCGGCCGGGGCCATAATCTACGAGCAGTACTTC. Protein product: CASSLGTSGTSAGAIIYEQYF. V is TRBV5-1 and J is TRBJ2-7; 12 bases are shared with TRBD2. This CDR3 comprises 21 residues. CDR1 and CDR2 from the germline V gene are SGHRS and YFSETQ. The ends lost 0 bases at V and 3 bases at J; junction bases unmatched: 19. Full variable domain (rest looked up from reference TRBV5-1 and TRBJ2-7): KAGVTQTPRYLIKTRGQQVTLSCSPISGHRSVSWYQQTPGQGLQFLFEYFSETQRNKGNFPGRFSGRQFSNSRSEMNVSTLELGDSALYLCASSLGTSGTSAGAIIYEQYFGPGTRLTVT.

This chain uses TRBV7-9 with TRBJ2-2; 8 nucleotides agree with TRBD1. The length of the CDR3 is 16 residues. CDR1 is SEHNR and CDR2 is FQNEAQ in the germline V gene (reference sequence). With 4 bases clipped from V and 5 bases from J, the junction kept 9 bases outside the gene matches. The CDR3 DNA sequence: TGTGCCAGCAGCTCGTGGACAGGGATAATAACCGGGGAGCTGTTTTTT. It codes for CASSSWTGIITGELFF.

This clone was found once. The V and J genes are TRBV7-3 and TRBJ1-4; 12 bases align to TRBD1. The V and J ends lost 5 bases and 0 bases, in that order; junction bases with no gene match: 16. The CDR3 covers 21 residues. Germline V gene lookup returns CDR1 SGHTA and CDR2 FQGTGA. CDR3 protein: CASSTPPGTGGVSPTNEKLFF. The CDR3 DNA follows: TGTGCCAGCAGCACCCCTCCCGGGACAGGGGGCGTATCACCAACTAATGAAAAACTGTTTTTT.

The chain joins TRBV7-9 to TRBJ1-1; TRBD1 aligns across 8 bases. This CDR3 spans 14 amino acids. Trimming removed 2 bases from V and 10 bases from J; junction bases left unmatched: 9. Germline V gene data show CDR1 as SEHNR and CDR2 as FQNEAQ (reference sequence). The CDR3 region has the DNA TGTGCCAGCAGCTTATCCGCAGGGGGCGTTTTAGCTTTCTTT. Its protein product is CASSLSAGGVLAFF.

The J gene is TRBJ2-2, the V gene TRBV2, with D unresolved. V gave up 2 bases and J gave up 4 bases, with 11 bases separating them. Looked up from germline, CDR1 is SNHLY and CDR2 is FYNNEI. There are 15 residues in the CDR3. The CDR3 DNA reads as TGTGCCAGCAGTGAACGGGCCACTCCCACCGGGGAGCTGTTTTTT. Its translation: CASSERATPTGELFF.

The gene calls are TRBV10-2 and TRBJ2-3, with 9 bases aligning to TRBD2. Germline V gene lookup returns CDR1 WSHSY and CDR2 SAAADI. This CDR3 has 16 residues. J lost 3 bases, V lost 6 bases, and 10 bases had no gene match. The CDR3 region has the DNA TGCGCCAGCAGGGACCTGGCGGGGGGGTGGACAGATACGCAGTATTTT. Translated: CASRDLAGGWTDTQYF.

The V call is TRBV2, the J call TRBJ1-2, with 7 bases lining up with TRBD1. Germline V gene data show CDR1 as SNHLY and CDR2 as FYNNEI. There are 15 residues in the CDR3. The V and J ends lost 7 bases and 1 base, in that order; junction bases with no gene match: 9. In DNA form, the CDR3 reads TGTGCCAGCACCAGGGAGGGGGCGGGTAACTATGGCTACACCTTC. It yields the protein CASTREGAGNYGYTF.

This chain uses TRBV7-8 with TRBJ2-1; 11 nucleotides agree with TRBD2. Germline values: CDR1 SGHVS, CDR2 FQNEAQ. Unmatched junction bases numbered 11, after V lost 1 base and J lost 0 bases. The CDR3 has 20 amino acids. DNA of the CDR3: TGTGCCAGCAGCTTAGGGGCGGGACTAGCGGTCAAAAGCTCCTACAATGAGCAGTTCTTC. Residues: CASSLGAGLAVKSSYNEQFF.

V and J are TRBV2 and TRBJ2-7; the match to TRBD1 covers 7 bases. CDR1 is SNHLY and CDR2 is FYNNEI in the germline V gene. The J segment lost 0 bases and the V segment lost 8 bases, leaving 7 bases of the junction unmatched. The length of the CDR3 is 14 residues. CDR3 sequence (DNA): TGTGCCAGCCAGGGACAGTCTGACTCCTACGAGCAGTACTTC. Residues: CASQGQSDSYEQYF. Full variable domain (missing parts from reference TRBV2 and TRBJ2-7): EPEVTQTPSHQVTQMGQEVILRCVPISNHLYFYWYRQILGQKVEFLVSFYNNEISEKSEIFDDQFSVERPDGSNFTLKIRSTKLEDSAMYFCASQGQSDSYEQYFGPGTRLTVT.

This clone was detected only a few times. The chain recombines TRBV6-6 with TRBJ2-2; TRBD1 aligns across 8 bases. In germline, CDR1 is MNHNY, CDR2 SVGAGI (reference sequence). V gave up 7 bases and J gave up 1 base; unmatched junction bases: 5. This CDR3 is built from 15 residues. The CDR3 DNA is TGTGCCAGCACCCGAGGGACAGGGAACACCGGGGAGCTGTTTTTT. It translates to CASTRGTGNTGELFF.

The chain is built from TRBV5-5 and TRBJ2-5; TRBD2 might be the D (6 bases). V lost 3 bases, J lost 5 bases, and 14 bases lay in between. Germline-derived CDR1 and CDR2 are SGHKS and YYEKEE (reference sequence). The CDR3 covers 14 residues. The CDR3: CASSWDSRRETQYF. CDR3 bases: TGTGCCAGCAGCTGGGACTCCCGGAGGGAGACCCAGTACTTC.

Turning to this clone: This specimen includes other DNA sequences encoding the same CDR3. V is TRBV19 and J is TRBJ2-5, with 12 positions matching TRBD2. Trimming at V came to 9 bases and at J to 5 bases, leaving 4 bases not matched to a gene. The CDR3 contains 13 residues. The V gene's germline CDR1 is LNHDA and CDR2 SQIVND (reference sequence). DNA for the CDR3: TGTGCCAGCAGACTAGCGGGAGTGGAGACCCAGTACTTC. It yields the protein CASRLAGVETQYF.

The chain carries TRBV30 and TRBJ2-6; the D is unclear. This CDR3 contains 14 residues. Germline V lookup: CDR1 GTSNPN, CDR2 SVGIG (reference sequence). The CDR3 DNA is TGTGCTTGGCGCGTTGTCTCTGGGGCCAACGTCCTGACTTTC. This sequence encodes CAWRVVSGANVLTF.

The chain links TRBV2 to TRBJ2-7; the D gene is possibly TRBD1 (6 bases). This CDR3 spans 13 amino acids. V was trimmed by 10 bases and J by 0 bases, leaving 13 bases between them. Germline lookup yields CDR1 SNHLY and CDR2 FYNNEI. This CDR3 reads CAINYRDSYEQYF. The CDR3 DNA sequence: TGTGCCATAAACTACAGGGACTCCTACGAGCAGTACTTC.

The genes are TRBV30 and TRBJ1-3; 7 bases agree with TRBD1. The trim removed 3 bases at V and 4 bases at J, leaving 6 bases unmatched. The CDR3 is made up of 14 amino acids. Germline loops: CDR1 GTSNPN, CDR2 SVGIG (reference sequence). The CDR3 DNA follows: TGTGCCTGGAGCCGGGACAGTTACGGAAACACCATATATTTT. Translation gives CAWSRDSYGNTIYF.

In this sample, this clone turned up a few times. The gene calls are TRBV6-1 and TRBJ1-1, with D unclear. V lost 8 bases and J 4 bases, leaving 8 bases between the germline ends. This CDR3 is built from 11 residues. The germline V gene has CDR1 MNHNS and CDR2 SASEGT. This chain's CDR3 is CASPGRTEAFF. The CDR3, as DNA: TGTGCCAGCCCCGGACGCACTGAAGCTTTCTTT.

This clone was detected once. CDR3 coding DNA: TGTGCCAGCAGCTTGGTAGGGGGAACCGGGGAGCTGTTTTTT. Its translation: CASSLVGGTGELFF. The gene calls are TRBV5-5 and TRBJ2-2; a possible D gene is TRBD1 (6 bases). CDR3 length: 14 residues. V lost 0 bases to trimming and J lost 5 bases, with 8 bases between them. CDR1 and CDR2 (germline): SGHKS, YYEKEE (reference sequence).

The CDR3 DNA sequence: TGCGCCAGCAGCCCCGGGGACAGTACTTTTGAAAAACTGTTTTTT. Translation: CASSPGDSTFEKLFF. This chain uses TRBV5-1 with TRBJ1-4; TRBD1 matches 7 bases. Germline V lookup: CDR1 SGHRS, CDR2 YFSETQ. J lost 7 bases, V lost 4 bases, and 10 bases had no gene match. CDR3 size: 15 residues.

V is TRBV5-1 and J is TRBJ1-4; D uncertain. The CDR3 length is 15 residues. Looked up from germline, CDR1 is SGHRS and CDR2 is YFSETQ. Between the trimmed V and J ends, which lost 0 bases and 0 bases, there was a span of 6 bases. Here the CDR3 reads CASSLGGPTNEKLFF. The CDR3 DNA follows: TGCGCCAGCAGCTTGGGTGGACCAACTAATGAAAAACTGTTTTTT.